This is a list of T cell receptor beta chains from one sample in a study of glioma-infiltrating T cells after dendritic cell vaccination. Repertoires were generated with immunoSEQ multiplex PCR, while TCRdb's copy carries only in-frame clones and drops some. Among around 92,000 clones, more than 70% were seen once, and the ten largest hold 5.4%. The specimen was blood, collected after dendritic cell vaccination. Every receptor here comes from a human donor with glioblastoma. CDR3s include the opening cysteine and the closing phenylalanine or tryptophan. A D gene is named only where the DNA matches it firmly. Only part of the rows carry a size: once, few, many, or a class if the clone is expanded.

v_call	j_call	clone_size	cdr3_length	d_call	cdr3_aa	cdr3_nt
TRBV2	TRBJ2-5	-	14	-	CASSSTGVQETQYF	TGTGCCAGCAGTAGTACAGGAGTCCAAGAGACCCAGTACTTC
TRBV6-5	TRBJ2-7	-	15	TRBD1	CASSPTGTGRYEQYF	TGTGCCAGCAGTCCCACCGGGACAGGGCGGTACGAGCAGTACTTC
TRBV5-4	TRBJ2-7	-	17	TRBD1	CASSPGTAAYGPYEQYF	TGTGCCAGCAGCCCCGGGACAGCCGCTTACGGACCGTACGAGCAGTACTTC
TRBV29-1	TRBJ1-1	-	15	TRBD1	CSVAPRTGGETEAFF	TGCAGCGTTGCCCCCAGGACAGGGGGGGAAACTGAAGCTTTCTTT
TRBV6-5	TRBJ2-7	-	15	-	CASRRDRDNSYEQYF	TGTGCCAGCAGACGAGACCGGGACAACTCCTACGAGCAGTACTTC
TRBV10-2	TRBJ1-3	-	14	TRBD1	CASRATGNGNTIYF	TGCGCCAGCAGAGCGACAGGGAACGGAAACACCATATATTTT
TRBV19	TRBJ1-2	-	15	-	CASSRDAGAAYGYTF	TGTGCCAGTAGTCGGGACGCAGGGGCGGCCTATGGCTACACCTTC
TRBV9	TRBJ1-2	many	14	-	CASSGGDDTYGYTF	TGTGCCAGCAGCGGGGGGGACGACACCTATGGCTACACCTTC
TRBV18	TRBJ2-7	-	14	-	CASSAGQLTYEQYF	TGTGCCAGCTCCGCGGGACAGCTCACCTACGAGCAGTACTTC
TRBV11-2	TRBJ2-1	few	17	TRBD2	CASSLHWGSGIGSEQFF	TGTGCCAGCAGCTTACACTGGGGTAGCGGGATCGGGAGTGAGCAGTTCTTC
TRBV27	TRBJ1-4	-	14	-	CASSFSGSNEKLFF	TGTGCCAGCAGTTTCTCAGGGTCTAATGAAAAACTGTTTTTT
TRBV19	TRBJ1-2	once	13	TRBD1	CASSLGTVYGYTF	TGTGCCAGTAGCCTCGGGACAGTCTATGGCTACACCTTC
TRBV19	TRBJ2-5	-	12	-	CASSRQQETQYF	TGTGCCAGTAGTCGACAGCAAGAGACCCAGTACTTC
TRBV19	TRBJ1-5	-	14	-	CASSMNRQNQPQHF	TGTGCCAGTAGTATGAACAGACAGAATCAGCCCCAGCATTTT
TRBV28	TRBJ2-5	-	13	-	CASSPAVEETQYF	TGTGCCAGCAGCCCCGCAGTGGAAGAGACCCAGTACTTC
TRBV5-1	TRBJ1-2	-	15	-	CASSFDGAANYGYTF	TGCGCCAGCAGCTTTGATGGGGCTGCTAACTATGGCTACACCTTC
TRBV5-4	TRBJ2-3	medium-sized	14	-	CASSLGPGADTQYF	TGTGCCAGCAGCCTGGGGCCGGGAGCAGATACGCAGTATTTT
TRBV6-5	TRBJ2-5	-	15	-	CASSYATPGLGTQYF	TGTGCCAGCAGTTACGCGACACCAGGCTTGGGGACCCAGTACTTC
TRBV11-2	TRBJ1-2	few	16	-	CASSSFSRGRDYGYTF	TGTGCCAGCAGCTCCTTTTCCAGGGGAAGGGACTATGGCTACACCTTC
TRBV27	TRBJ1-1	-	17	-	CASTYSALGFLNTEAFF	TGTGCCAGCACCTACTCCGCCTTGGGCTTTCTGAACACTGAAGCTTTCTTT
TRBV2	TRBJ2-3	once	12	TRBD1	CASRPGTGYGYF	TGTGCCAGCAGACCCGGGACAGGGTACGGGTATTTT
TRBV5-1	TRBJ2-3	-	16	TRBD2	CASSLTSGSITDTQYF	TGCGCCAGCAGCCTGACTAGCGGGAGTATAACAGATACGCAGTATTTT
TRBV6-1	TRBJ2-7	-	14	TRBD2	CASSGASGSYEQYF	TGTGCCAGCAGTGGGGCTAGCGGTTCCTACGAGCAGTACTTC
TRBV23-1	TRBJ1-5	few	16	-	CASSPPGGDGGQPQHF	TGCGCCAGCAGTCCCCCGGGAGGGGATGGGGGTCAGCCCCAGCATTTT
TRBV28	TRBJ1-2	-	13	-	CASSLGGNYGYTF	TGTGCCAGCAGTTTAGGGGGGAACTATGGCTACACCTTC
TRBV19	TRBJ1-6	-	16	-	CASSIMEGSNNSPLHF	TGTGCCAGTAGTATAATGGAGGGTAGCAATAATTCACCCCTCCACTTT
TRBV11-1	TRBJ2-2	-	17	-	CASSLARGLSRGGELFF	TGTGCCAGCAGCTTAGCGCGGGGCCTTTCGAGGGGCGGGGAGCTGTTTTTT
TRBV7-9	TRBJ2-3	-	16	-	CASSSPGTHSTDTQYF	TGTGCCAGCAGCTCGCCAGGGACTCATTCCACAGATACGCAGTATTTT
TRBV2	TRBJ2-7	-	15	-	CASSEGGGSSYEQYF	TGTGCCAGCAGTGAAGGCGGTGGGAGCTCCTACGAGCAGTACTTC
TRBV5-1	TRBJ2-7	-	14	-	CASSASVAAYEQYF	TGCGCCAGCAGCGCTAGCGTCGCAGCTTACGAGCAGTACTTC
TRBV28	TRBJ2-1	-	17	TRBD2	CASTKPGLAGLYNEQFF	TGTGCCAGCACTAAACCGGGACTAGCGGGACTCTACAATGAGCAGTTCTTC
TRBV27	TRBJ1-4	-	14	-	CASSFGGWNEKLFF	TGTGCCAGCAGTTTTGGGGGCTGGAATGAAAAACTGTTTTTT
TRBV28	TRBJ2-1	-	14	TRBD2	CASTPLIAGTEQFF	TGTGCCAGCACACCTCTCATAGCGGGAACTGAGCAGTTCTTC
TRBV5-4	TRBJ2-1	-	16	TRBD2	CASSLSSGLAGNEQFF	TGTGCCAGCAGCTTGTCTTCAGGACTAGCGGGAAATGAGCAGTTCTTC
TRBV6-5	TRBJ1-2	-	15	-	CASSYSHTLSYGYTF	TGTGCCAGCAGTTACTCGCACACACTAAGCTATGGCTACACCTTC
TRBV5-1	TRBJ2-5	-	14	-	CASSLGGGAETQYF	TGCGCCAGCAGCTTGGGAGGGGGAGCAGAGACCCAGTACTTC
TRBV30	TRBJ2-3	-	14	TRBD1	CAWSGQGDPDTQYF	TGTGCCTGGAGTGGACAGGGGGATCCAGATACGCAGTATTTT
TRBV5-1	TRBJ2-7	-	16	TRBD1	CASSLARTGGSYEQYF	TGCGCCAGCAGCTTGGCGAGGACAGGGGGCTCCTACGAGCAGTACTTC
TRBV18	TRBJ2-1	-	15	-	CASSLMSFLGPEQFF	TGTGCCAGCTCACTAATGTCATTCCTGGGCCCTGAGCAGTTCTTC
TRBV5-1	TRBJ2-7	-	14	-	CASSLVGAIYEQYF	TGCGCCAGCAGCTTGGTCGGAGCCATCTACGAGCAGTACTTC
TRBV27	TRBJ1-1	-	16	-	CASTPLPGGEGTEAFF	TGTGCCAGCACCCCATTACCGGGTGGGGAGGGCACTGAAGCTTTCTTT
TRBV10-2	TRBJ1-2	-	15	TRBD1	CASRGQDANNYGYTF	TGCGCCAGCAGGGGACAGGATGCGAATAACTATGGCTACACCTTC
TRBV5-1	TRBJ1-2	once	15	TRBD1	CASRPPGQGVYGYTF	TGCGCCAGCAGGCCTCCGGGACAGGGTGTCTATGGCTACACCTTC
TRBV6-1	TRBJ2-3	-	15	-	CASSVGALEGSTQYF	TGTGCCAGCAGCGTGGGGGCCCTGGAAGGGTCGACGCAGTATTTT
TRBV6-1	TRBJ1-2	-	15	TRBD1	CASRDRVGPSYGYTF	TGTGCCAGCAGGGACAGGGTAGGGCCCAGCTATGGCTACACCTTC
TRBV19	TRBJ2-3	-	18	TRBD2	CASSNRKGLAESGDTQYF	TGTGCCAGTAGTAACCGCAAGGGACTAGCGGAGTCCGGAGATACGCAGTATTTT
TRBV18	TRBJ1-1	-	15	-	CASSPLFEQNTEAFF	TGTGCCAGCTCACCACTCTTTGAACAGAACACTGAAGCTTTCTTT
TRBV7-3	TRBJ2-3	-	15	TRBD2	CASSLAGGFTDTQYF	TGTGCCAGCAGCTTAGCGGGAGGATTCACAGATACGCAGTATTTT
TRBV5-1	TRBJ2-1	-	16	TRBD1	CASSLATRDSYNEQFF	TGCGCCAGCAGCTTGGCAACCCGGGACAGTTACAATGAGCAGTTCTTC